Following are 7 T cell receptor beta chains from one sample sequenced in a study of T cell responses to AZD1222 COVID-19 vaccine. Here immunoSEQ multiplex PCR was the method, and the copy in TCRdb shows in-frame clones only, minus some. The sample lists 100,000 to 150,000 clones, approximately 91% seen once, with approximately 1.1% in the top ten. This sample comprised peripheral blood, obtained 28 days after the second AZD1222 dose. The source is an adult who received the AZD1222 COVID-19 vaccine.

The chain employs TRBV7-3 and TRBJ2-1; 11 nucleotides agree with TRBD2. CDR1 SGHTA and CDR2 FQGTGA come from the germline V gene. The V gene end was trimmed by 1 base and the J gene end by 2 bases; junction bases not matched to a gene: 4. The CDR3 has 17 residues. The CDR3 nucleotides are TGTGCCAGCAGCTTAAGGATAGCGGGAGGGCCCTACAATGAGCAGTTCTTC. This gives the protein CASSLRIAGGPYNEQFF.

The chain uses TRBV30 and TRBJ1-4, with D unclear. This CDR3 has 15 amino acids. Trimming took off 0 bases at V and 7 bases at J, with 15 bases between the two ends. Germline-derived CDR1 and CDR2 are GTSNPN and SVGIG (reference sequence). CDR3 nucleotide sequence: TGTGCCTGGAGTGTAGGGCAGACTGAGGGTGAAAAACTGTTTTTT. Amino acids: CAWSVGQTEGEKLFF. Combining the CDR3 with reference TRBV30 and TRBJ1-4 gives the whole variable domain SQTIHQWPATLVQPVGSPLSLECTVEGTSNPNLYWYRQAAGRGLQLLFYSVGIGQISSEVPQNLSASRPQDRQFILSSKKLLLSDSGFYLCAWSVGQTEGEKLFFGSGTQLSVL.

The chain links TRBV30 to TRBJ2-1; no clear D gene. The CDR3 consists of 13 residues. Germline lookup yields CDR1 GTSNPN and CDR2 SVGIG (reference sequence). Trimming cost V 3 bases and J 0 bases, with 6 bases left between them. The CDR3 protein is CAWRRSSYNEQFF. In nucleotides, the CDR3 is TGTGCCTGGAGACGGTCCTCCTACAATGAGCAGTTCTTC.

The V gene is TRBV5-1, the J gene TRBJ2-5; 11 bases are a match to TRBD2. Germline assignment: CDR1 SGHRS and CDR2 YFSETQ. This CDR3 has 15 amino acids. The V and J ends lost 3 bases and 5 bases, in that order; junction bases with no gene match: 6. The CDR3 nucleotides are TGCGCCAGCAGCTACGTAGCGGGAGGGCCGGAGACCCAGTACTTC. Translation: CASSYVAGGPETQYF.

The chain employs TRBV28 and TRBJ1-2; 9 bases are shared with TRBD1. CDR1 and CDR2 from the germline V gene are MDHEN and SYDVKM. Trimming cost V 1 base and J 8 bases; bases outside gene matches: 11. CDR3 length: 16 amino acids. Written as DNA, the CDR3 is TGTGCCAGCAGTTTATATGCGGGACAGGGAGTGGGCGGCTACACCTTC. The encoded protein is CASSLYAGQGVGGYTF.

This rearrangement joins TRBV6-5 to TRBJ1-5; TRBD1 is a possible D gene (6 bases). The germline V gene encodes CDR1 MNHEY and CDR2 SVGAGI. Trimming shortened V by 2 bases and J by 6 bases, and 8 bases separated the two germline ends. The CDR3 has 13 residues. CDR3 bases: TGTGCCAGCAGTTACACAGGGTCTCAGCCCCAGCATTTT. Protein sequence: CASSYTGSQPQHF.

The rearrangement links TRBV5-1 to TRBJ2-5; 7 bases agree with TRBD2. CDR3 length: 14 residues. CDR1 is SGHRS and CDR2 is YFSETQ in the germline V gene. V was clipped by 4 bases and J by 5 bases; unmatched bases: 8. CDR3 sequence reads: CASSRSLREETQYF. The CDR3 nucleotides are TGCGCCAGCAGCCGCTCTTTGCGGGAGGAGACCCAGTACTTC. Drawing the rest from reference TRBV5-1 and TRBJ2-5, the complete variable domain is KAGVTQTPRYLIKTRGQQVTLSCSPISGHRSVSWYQQTPGQGLQFLFEYFSETQRNKGNFPGRFSGRQFSNSRSEMNVSTLELGDSALYLCASSRSLREETQYFGPGTRLLVL.